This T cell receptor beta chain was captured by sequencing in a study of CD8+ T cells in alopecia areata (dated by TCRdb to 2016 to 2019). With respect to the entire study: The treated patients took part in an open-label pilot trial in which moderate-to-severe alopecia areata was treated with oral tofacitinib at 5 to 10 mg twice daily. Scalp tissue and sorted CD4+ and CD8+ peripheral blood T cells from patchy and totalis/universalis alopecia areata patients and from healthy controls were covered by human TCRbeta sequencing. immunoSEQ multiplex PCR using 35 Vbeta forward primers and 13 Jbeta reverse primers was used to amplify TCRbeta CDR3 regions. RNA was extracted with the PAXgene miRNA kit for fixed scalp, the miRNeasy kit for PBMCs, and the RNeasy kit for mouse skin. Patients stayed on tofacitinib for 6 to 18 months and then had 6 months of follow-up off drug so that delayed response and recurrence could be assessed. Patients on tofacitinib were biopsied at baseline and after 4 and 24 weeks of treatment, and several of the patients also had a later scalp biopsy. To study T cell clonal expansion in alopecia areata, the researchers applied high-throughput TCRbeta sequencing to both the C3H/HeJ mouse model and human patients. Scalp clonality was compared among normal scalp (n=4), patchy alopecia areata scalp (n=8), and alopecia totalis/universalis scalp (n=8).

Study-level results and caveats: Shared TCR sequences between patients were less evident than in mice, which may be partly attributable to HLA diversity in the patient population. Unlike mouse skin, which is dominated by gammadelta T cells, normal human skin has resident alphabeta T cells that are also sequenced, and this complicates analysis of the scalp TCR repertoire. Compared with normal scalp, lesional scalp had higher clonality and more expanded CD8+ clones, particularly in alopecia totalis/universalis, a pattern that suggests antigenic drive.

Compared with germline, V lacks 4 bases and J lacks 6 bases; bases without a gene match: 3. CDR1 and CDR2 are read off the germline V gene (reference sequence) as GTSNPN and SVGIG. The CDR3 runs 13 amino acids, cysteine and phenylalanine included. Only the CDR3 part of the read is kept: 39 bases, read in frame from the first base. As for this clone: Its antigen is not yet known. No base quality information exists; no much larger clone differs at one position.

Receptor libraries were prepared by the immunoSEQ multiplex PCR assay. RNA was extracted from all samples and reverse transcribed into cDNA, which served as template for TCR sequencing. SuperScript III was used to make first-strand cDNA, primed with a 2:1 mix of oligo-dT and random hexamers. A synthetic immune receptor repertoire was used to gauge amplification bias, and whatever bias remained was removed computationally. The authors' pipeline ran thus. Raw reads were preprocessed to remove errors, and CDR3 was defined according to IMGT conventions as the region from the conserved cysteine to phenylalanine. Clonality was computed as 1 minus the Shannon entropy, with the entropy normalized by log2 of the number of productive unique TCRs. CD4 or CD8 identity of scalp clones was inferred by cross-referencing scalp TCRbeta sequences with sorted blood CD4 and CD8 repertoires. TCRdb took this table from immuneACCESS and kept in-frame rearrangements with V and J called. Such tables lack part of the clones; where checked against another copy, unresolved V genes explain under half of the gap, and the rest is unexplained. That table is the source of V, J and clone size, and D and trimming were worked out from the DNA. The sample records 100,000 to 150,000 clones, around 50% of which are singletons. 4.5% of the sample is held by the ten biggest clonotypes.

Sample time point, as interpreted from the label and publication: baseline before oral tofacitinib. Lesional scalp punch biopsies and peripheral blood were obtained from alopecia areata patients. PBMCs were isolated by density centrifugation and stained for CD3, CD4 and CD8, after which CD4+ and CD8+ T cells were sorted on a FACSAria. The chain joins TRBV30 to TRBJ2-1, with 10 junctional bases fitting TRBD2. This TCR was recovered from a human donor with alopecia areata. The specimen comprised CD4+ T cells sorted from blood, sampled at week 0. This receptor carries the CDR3 CAWTSGGSNEQFF. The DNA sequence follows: TGTGCCTGGACTAGCGGGGGTAGCAATGAGCAGTTCTTC.